This T cell receptor (beta chain) was retrieved from a study of T-cell memory formation after mild COVID-19. Overall study context: TCR clustering was largely donor specific.

UMIs and sample barcodes were carried by the TCR alpha and TCR beta cDNA libraries that 5'RACE produced using constant-segment primers. Using its own MiXCR run on the 5' RACE reads, TCRdb lists one record per CDR3 protein. The repertoire holds a few hundred thousand distinct CDR3 sequences, with roughly an eighth as singletons. This clonotype has more than one count but fewer than ten. The antigen remains unidentified. Study-wide results and caveats: Pre-infection memory harbored some responding clones, suggesting cross-reactive memory joined.

Trimming took off 6 bases at V and 2 bases at J, with 16 bases between the two ends. This CDR3 has 16 amino acids. The germline V gene encodes CDR1 LGHNT and CDR2 FRNRAP. Sequencing input: PBMCs or a T cell subset sorted from them (not recorded which). The clonotype originates from a man aged 18 to 29 who had mild COVID-19 (a few samples of this study predate the infection). Cell type and time point are not known. The chain carries TRBV12-5 and TRBJ2-2; either TRBD1 or TRBD2 may fit D (6 bases each). CDR3 nucleotide sequence: TGTGCTAGTGGGATGGGAGGCAGGGGAAACACCGGGGAGCTGTTTTTT. This codes for CASGMGGRGNTGELFF.